This T cell receptor beta chain was recorded in a study of the immune and genomic landscape of osteosarcoma (dated by TCRdb to the early 2020s). Background on the whole study: The overall cohort included some 48 pediatric and adult patients with high-grade osteosarcoma, and the median age at diagnosis was 25 to 35 years (range about 5-90). The cohort was enriched for poor-risk disease, with 73% to 80% showing unfavorable pathologic response to standard therapy and more than 65% deceased. In the overall cohort, under 65% of patients were male, and localized disease at diagnosis was presented by around four fifths of patients. To define immunogenic potential, the study profiled osteosarcoma specimens using whole genome, RNA and T-cell receptor sequencing, along with immunohistochemistry and reverse phase protein arrays. The osteosarcoma immunogenomic landscape was characterized by integrating TCR sequencing results with transcriptome, protein array and immunostaining data. The goal of the study was to explain why immune checkpoint inhibitors show limited clinical activity in osteosarcoma. A few patients contributed two samples from the same tumor site.

General study outcomes and caveats: Matched blood was collected from only two patients, alongside the frozen tumor specimens. Clonality benchmarks were derived from external normal skin and healthy peripheral blood data rather than from matched normal tissue. In five cases, the repertoire was dominated by a single hyperexpanded clone, and fewer than 100 T-cell clonotypes were detected in all five cases. Overall, productive TCR clonality was low, with a mean of 0.09 and a maximum of 0.3, which suggests limited clonal expansion of T cells. TCR productive clonality was higher in the immune-hot C3 cluster than the cold C1 cluster but still low overall. Sample size was not determined by any statistical method, because osteosarcoma is rare and every possible sample was collected.

The tumors sampled were post-treatment primary, local recurrence and metastasis specimens taken from patients with a poor prognosis. The CDR3 numbers 16 residues from cysteine through phenylalanine. Only the CDR3 DNA is retained, 48 bases long and in frame from the first base. The V end gives up 2 bases and the J end 4 bases, leaving 5 bases in the junction not matched to a gene. CDR1 and CDR2 are drawn from the germline V gene: SGHTA, FQGTGA. As concerns this clone: The antigen it recognizes is unknown. No base qualities exist here, and no much larger clone lies one base off it.

TCR beta chain CDR3 regions were immunosequenced with the ImmunoSEQ Assay (Adaptive Biotechnologies). Concerning the study's data processing: The ImmunoSEQ Analyzer platform was used to export TCRB rearrangements, read counts, read proportions and gene usage. T-cell clonality was computed as 1 minus Pielou's evenness on productive rearrangements. In the clonal space homeostasis analysis, clonotypes were binned as rare, small, medium, large or hyperexpanded (0.01 to 1 of the repertoire). TCR productive clonality was compared across immune clusters C1, C2 and C3 using the Wilcoxon rank sum test. Sourced from immuneACCESS, this table was stored by TCRdb with only in-frame sequences that have V and J called. A share of the clones is absent; for the studies checked, an unresolved V gene accounts for under half, and the remainder has no known explanation. That table supplies the V and J calls and clone size; D and trimming were determined from the DNA. The sample has about 10,000 clones on record, approximately 71% of them singletons. The ten largest clonotypes hold roughly 18% of the sample.

Material for sequencing was osteosarcoma tumor tissue from the lung. The TCR sequence derives from a human donor with osteosarcoma. This sequence uses TRBV7-3 and TRBJ2-1; 10 of the junction bases match TRBD2. The CDR3: CASSLGGAGGYNEQFF. The nucleotide sequence reads as follows: TGTGCCAGCAGCTTAGGTGGAGCGGGAGGGTACAATGAGCAGTTCTTC.